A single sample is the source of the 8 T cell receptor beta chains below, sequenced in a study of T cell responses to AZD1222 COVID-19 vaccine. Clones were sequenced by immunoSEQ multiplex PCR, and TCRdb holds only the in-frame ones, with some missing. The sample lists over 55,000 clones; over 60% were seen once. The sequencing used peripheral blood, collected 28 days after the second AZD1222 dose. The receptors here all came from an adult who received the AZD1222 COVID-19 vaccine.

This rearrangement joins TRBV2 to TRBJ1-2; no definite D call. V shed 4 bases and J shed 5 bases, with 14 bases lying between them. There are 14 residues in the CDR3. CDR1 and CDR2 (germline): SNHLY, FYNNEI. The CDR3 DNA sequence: TGTGCCAGCAGTGCCCAGGCAGCCCTTTATGGCTACACCTTC. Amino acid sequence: CASSAQAALYGYTF. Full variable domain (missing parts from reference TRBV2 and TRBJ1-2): EPEVTQTPSHQVTQMGQEVILRCVPISNHLYFYWYRQILGQKVEFLVSFYNNEISEKSEIFDDQFSVERPDGSNFTLKIRSTKLEDSAMYFCASSAQAALYGYTFGSGTRLTVV.

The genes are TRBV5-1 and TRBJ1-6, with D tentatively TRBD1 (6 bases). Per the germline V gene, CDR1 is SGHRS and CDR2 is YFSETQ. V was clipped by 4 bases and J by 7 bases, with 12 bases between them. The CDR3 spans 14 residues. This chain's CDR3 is CASSADRQNSPLHF. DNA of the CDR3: TGCGCCAGCAGCGCCGACAGGCAAAATTCACCCCTCCACTTT.

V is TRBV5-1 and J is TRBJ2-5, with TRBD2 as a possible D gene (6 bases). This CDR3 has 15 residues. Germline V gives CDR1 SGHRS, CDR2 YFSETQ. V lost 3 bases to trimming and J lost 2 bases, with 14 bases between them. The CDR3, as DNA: TGCGCCAGCAGCTACCAGGGACTTACACAAGAGACCCAGTACTTC. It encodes CASSYQGLTQETQYF.

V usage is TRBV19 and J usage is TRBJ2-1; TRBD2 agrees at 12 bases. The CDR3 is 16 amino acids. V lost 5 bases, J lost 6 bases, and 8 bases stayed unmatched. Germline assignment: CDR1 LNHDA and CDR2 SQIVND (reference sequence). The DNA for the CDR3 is TGTGCCAGTAGTTGGACTAGCGGGGAAATAGGCAATGAGCAGTTCTTC. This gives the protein CASSWTSGEIGNEQFF.

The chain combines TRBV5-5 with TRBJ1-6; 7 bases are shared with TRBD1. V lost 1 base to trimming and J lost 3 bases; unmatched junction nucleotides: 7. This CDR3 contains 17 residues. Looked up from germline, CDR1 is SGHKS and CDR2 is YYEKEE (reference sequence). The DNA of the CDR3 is TGTGCCAGCAGCTTGAATCCAGGGACAGACTATAATTCACCCCTCCACTTT. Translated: CASSLNPGTDYNSPLHF.

In DNA, the CDR3 is TGCGCCAGCAGCTTGGACGGCAGGTCTTCCTACGAGCAGTACTTC. As protein: CASSLDGRSSYEQYF. The chain couples TRBV5-1 to TRBJ2-7; the D is unclear. The length of the CDR3 is 15 residues. CDR1 is SGHRS, CDR2 YFSETQ, per germline. With 0 bases removed from V and 1 base from J, the gap between germline ends came to 11 bases.

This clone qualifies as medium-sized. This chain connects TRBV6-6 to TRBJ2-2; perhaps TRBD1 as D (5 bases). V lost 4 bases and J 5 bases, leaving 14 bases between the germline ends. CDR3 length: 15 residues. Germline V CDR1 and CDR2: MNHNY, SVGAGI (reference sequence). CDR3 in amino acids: CASSSGSGYTGELFF. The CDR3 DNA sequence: TGTGCCAGCAGTTCCGGGTCAGGGTATACCGGGGAGCTGTTTTTT.

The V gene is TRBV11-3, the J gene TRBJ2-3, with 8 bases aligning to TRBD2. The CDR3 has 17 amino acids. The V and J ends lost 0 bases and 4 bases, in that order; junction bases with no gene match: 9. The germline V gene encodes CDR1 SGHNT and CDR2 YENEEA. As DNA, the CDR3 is TGTGCCAGCAGCTTAGACTCGTTTGCGGGGGGCTCAGATACGCAGTATTTT. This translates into CASSLDSFAGGSDTQYF.